This entry is about one TCR beta chain. These data are taken from a study of blood T cell repertoires in COVID-19. TCRdb's table, derived via immunoSEQ multiplex PCR, lists solely in-frame clones and lacks some. The sample includes 50,000 to 80,000 clones, roughly 78% of them seen just once. The CDR3 has 14 amino acids. Germline lookup yields CDR1 LNHDA and CDR2 SQIVND (reference sequence). The V end was cut by 2 bases, the J end by 5 bases, with 10 bases between. Sequenced sample: peripheral blood. This receptor was obtained from a man in his sixties with COVID-19, enrolled during active disease. The J gene is TRBJ1-5, the V gene TRBV19; no definite D call. This CDR3 reads CASSIREQYQPQHF. Here the CDR3 DNA reads TGTGCCAGTAGTATACGGGAGCAGTATCAGCCCCAGCATTTT.